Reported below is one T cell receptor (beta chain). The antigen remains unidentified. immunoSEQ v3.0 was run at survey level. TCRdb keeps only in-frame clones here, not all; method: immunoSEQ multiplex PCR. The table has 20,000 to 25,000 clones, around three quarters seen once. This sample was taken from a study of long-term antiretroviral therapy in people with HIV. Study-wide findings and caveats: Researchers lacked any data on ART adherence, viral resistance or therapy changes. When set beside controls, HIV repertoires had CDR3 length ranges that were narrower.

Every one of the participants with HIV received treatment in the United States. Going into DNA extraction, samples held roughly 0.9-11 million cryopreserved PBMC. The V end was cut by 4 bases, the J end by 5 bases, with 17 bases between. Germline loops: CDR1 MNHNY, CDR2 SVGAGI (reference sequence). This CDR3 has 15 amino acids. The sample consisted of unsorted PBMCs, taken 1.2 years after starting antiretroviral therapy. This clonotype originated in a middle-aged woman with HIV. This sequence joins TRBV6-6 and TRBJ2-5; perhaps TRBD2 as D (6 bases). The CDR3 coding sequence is TGTGCCAGCAGTTCGCGGGGTCCCGTCGGGGAGACCCAGTACTTC. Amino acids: CASSSRGPVGETQYF.